This T cell receptor beta chain comes out of a study of PD-1 blockade in mismatch repair-deficient tumors. The CDR3 extends over 14 amino acids. Trimming pared 2 bases from V and 3 bases from J, leaving 7 bases between. The germline gives CDR1 KGHSH, CDR2 LQKENI. Produced via immunoSEQ multiplex PCR; TCRdb's table is partial and in-frame only. The table records 80,000 to 130,000 clones, approximately 80% of them present only once. This receptor was identified in an adult with mismatch repair-deficient cancer. The gene calls are TRBV18 and TRBJ2-2; TRBD1 is a possible D gene (5 bases). Specimen: peripheral blood, collected approximately 8 months after starting pembrolizumab. This chain's CDR3 is CASSPTRDTGELFF. DNA of the CDR3: TGTGCCAGCTCACCAACCAGGGACACCGGGGAGCTGTTTTTT.